This T cell receptor (beta chain) was sequenced in a study of T cell changes during pregnancy in multiple sclerosis. Profiling relied on immunoSEQ multiplex PCR, and the TCRdb table lists in-frame clones only, not all of them. This table has over 35,000 clones, approximately 94% appearing once. Trimming at V came to 0 bases and at J to 8 bases, leaving 13 bases not matched to a gene. This CDR3 region has 17 residues. Germline-derived CDR1 and CDR2 are SGDLS and YYNGEE. The sample in question was CD4+ T cells from peripheral blood mononuclear cells, obtained in the second trimester of pregnancy. The sequence was collected from a female donor with multiple sclerosis, enrolled in a pregnancy study. This chain uses TRBV9 with TRBJ2-3; 9 bases align to TRBD2. This CDR3 is CASSVGRAGGLSGTQYF. The CDR3 DNA is TGTGCCAGCAGCGTAGGCCGGGCGGGAGGGCTGTCGGGTACGCAGTATTTT.